The next 31 T cell receptor beta chains were all read from a single sample in a study of blood T cell repertoires in COVID-19. TCRdb's table, derived via immunoSEQ multiplex PCR, lists solely in-frame clones and lacks some. The table lists 35,000 to 45,000 clones, 85% of them singletons. Material for sequencing was peripheral blood. These TCRs come from a human donor in a cohort sampled during active COVID-19.

CDR3 sequence: CASSLLGQWALPQHF. Here the CDR3 DNA reads TGTGCCAGCAGTTTATTAGGACAGTGGGCACTGCCCCAGCATTTT. The rearrangement uses TRBV28 and TRBJ1-5; possible D gene TRBD1, 6 bases. CDR1 is MDHEN and CDR2 is SYDVKM in the germline V gene. Deletions cut 1 base from V and 9 bases from J, with 16 bases between. The CDR3 consists of 15 residues.

V usage is TRBV19 and J usage is TRBJ1-2, with D hard to call. Germline loops: CDR1 LNHDA, CDR2 SQIVND (reference sequence). The CDR3 is made up of 15 amino acids. Trimming cost V 5 bases and J 5 bases, with 18 bases left between them. Here the CDR3 DNA reads TGTGCCAGTAGTCCTCCATGGACTTTGCCTTATGGCTACACCTTC. Its protein product is CASSPPWTLPYGYTF.

This clone occurred once. The gene calls are TRBV7-9 and TRBJ1-2; 10 bases line up with TRBD1. V shed 5 bases and J 8 bases; nucleotides not matched to a gene: 5. Germline CDR1 is SEHNR and CDR2 is FQNEAQ (reference sequence). The CDR3 contains 13 residues. CDR3: CASSTRDRGGYTF. The DNA for the CDR3 is TGTGCCAGCAGCACCCGGGACAGGGGAGGCTACACCTTC.

This chain joins TRBV7-9 and TRBJ1-5; D ambiguous. The germline V gene encodes CDR1 SEHNR and CDR2 FQNEAQ (reference sequence). Trimming removed 2 bases from V and 7 bases from J, with 6 bases in between. This CDR3 is 12 amino acids long. Here the CDR3 reads CASSLRGQPQHF. For the CDR3, the DNA is TGTGCCAGCAGCTTACGGGGACAGCCCCAGCATTTT. The complete variable domain, with remaining parts taken from reference TRBV7-9 and TRBJ1-5, reads DTGVSQNPRHKITKRGQNVTFRCDPISEHNRLYWYRQTLGQGPEFLTYFQNEAQLEKSRLLSDRFSAERPKGSFSTLEIQRTEQGDSAMYLCASSLRGQPQHFGDGTRLSIL.

A single count supports this clone. The rearrangement uses TRBV28 and TRBJ1-1; possible D gene TRBD1, 6 bases. Looked up from germline, CDR1 is MDHEN and CDR2 is SYDVKM. Trimming shortened V by 1 base and J by 3 bases, and 9 bases separated the two germline ends. The CDR3 extends over 14 amino acids. CDR3 in amino acids: CASSLSRGYTEAFF. DNA of the CDR3: TGTGCCAGCAGTTTATCCAGGGGTTACACTGAAGCTTTCTTT.

The CDR3 DNA follows: TGTGCCAGCGGACTTAATACAGGGCTCACCTTC. Translation: CASGLNTGLTF. The chain links TRBV2 to TRBJ1-2; tentatively, D is TRBD1 (6 bases). Germline CDR1 and CDR2: SNHLY and FYNNEI. The ends were cut back, 8 bases at V and 13 bases at J, with 17 bases in the middle. CDR3 size: 11 residues.

The table lists this clone with a count of one. The rearrangement joins TRBV27 to TRBJ2-5, with D perhaps matching TRBD1 (6 bases). Germline V gene sequence: CDR1 MNHEY, CDR2 SMNVEV (reference sequence). The CDR3 spans 14 residues. V shed 3 bases and J shed 5 bases, with 13 bases lying between them. The CDR3: CASSFQGLGETQYF. In DNA, the CDR3 is TGTGCCAGCAGTTTTCAGGGGCTCGGCGAGACCCAGTACTTC.

The chain combines TRBV7-9 with TRBJ2-5, with a possible D match to TRBD2 (5 bases). The ends were cut back, 3 bases at V and 5 bases at J, with 25 bases in the middle. The CDR3 has 18 amino acids. Germline-derived CDR1 and CDR2 are SEHNR and FQNEAQ (reference sequence). The CDR3 protein is CASSFVGEKRQRWETQYF. The CDR3 nucleotides read TGTGCCAGCAGCTTTGTCGGGGAAAAGCGCCAACGATGGGAGACCCAGTACTTC.

This chain uses TRBV10-3 with TRBJ1-4, with D unclear. Trimming took 0 bases from V and 7 from J, leaving 15 bases between them. Germline CDR1 reads ENHRY; CDR2 reads SYGVKD. The CDR3 spans 16 residues. The DNA for the CDR3 is TGTGCCATCAGTGAGTCGAATTCCGGGAATGGTGAAAAACTGTTTTTT. This encodes CAISESNSGNGEKLFF.

This clone is medium-sized (0.01 to 0.1%). The chain couples TRBV7-2 to TRBJ2-2; possibly TRBD2 for D (5 bases). This CDR3 comprises 15 residues. Germline lookup yields CDR1 SGHTA and CDR2 FQGNSA. Trimming shortened V by 3 bases and J by 1 base, and 9 bases separated the two germline ends. This chain's CDR3 is CASSLSGWNTGELFF. The CDR3 nucleotides read TGTGCCAGCAGCTTGTCGGGATGGAACACCGGGGAGCTGTTTTTT.

This clone was found a few times. The chain uses TRBV29-1 and TRBJ2-7; TRBD2 is a possible D gene (5 bases). The V gene's germline CDR1 is SQVTM and CDR2 ANQGSEA. Trimming cost V 7 bases and J 4 bases, with 14 bases left between them. This CDR3 is 12 amino acids long. CDR3 DNA sequence: TGCAGCGCCTTTGGGGAGAAGTACGAGCAGTACTTC. Protein sequence: CSAFGEKYEQYF.

The chain carries TRBV2 and TRBJ1-6; perhaps TRBD1 as D (6 bases). Per germline, CDR1 SNHLY and CDR2 FYNNEI. The CDR3 totals 16 residues. Between the trimmed V and J ends, which lost 7 bases and 3 bases, there was a span of 16 bases. CDR3: CASTSEGDGYNSPLHF. Here the CDR3 DNA reads TGTGCCAGCACCTCAGAGGGGGATGGCTATAATTCACCCCTCCACTTT.

The rearrangement links TRBV11-2 to TRBJ2-5; 9 bases line up with TRBD1. Trimming took 1 base from V and 3 from J; bases not matched to a gene: 3. Germline loops: CDR1 SGHAT, CDR2 FQNNGV. CDR3 length: 15 residues. CDR3 nucleotides: TGTGCCAGCAGCTTAGGGGACAGGGTCGAAGAGACCCAGTACTTC. Amino acids: CASSLGDRVEETQYF.

The V gene is TRBV4-1, the J gene TRBJ2-7, with TRBD2 identical over 12 bases. Germline V CDR1 and CDR2: MGHRA, YSYEKL. CDR3 length equals 16 residues. V lost 4 bases to trimming and J lost 1 base; unmatched junction nucleotides: 5. As DNA, the CDR3 is TGCGCCAGCAGCCTTGCCGGGACTAGCGGGTCCTACGAGCAGTACTTC. This gives the protein CASSLAGTSGSYEQYF.

CDR3 nucleotide sequence: TGTGCCAGCAGTTTAAGACAGGGGGCGCATTGGGAGACCCAGTACTTC. As protein: CASSLRQGAHWETQYF. The rearrangement links TRBV28 to TRBJ2-5; the match to TRBD1 covers 10 bases. This CDR3 is built from 16 residues. After removal of 2 bases from V and 5 bases from J, the junction contained 8 bases not matched to a gene. Germline assignment: CDR1 MDHEN and CDR2 SYDVKM.

The rearrangement links TRBV5-4 to TRBJ2-6, with 13 bases identical to TRBD2. V dropped 4 bases and J dropped 0; count of bases not matched to a gene: 7. This CDR3 spans 19 amino acids. Germline CDR1 and CDR2: SGHNT and YYREEE (reference sequence). CDR3 DNA: TGTGCCAGCAGCCCGGGGACTAGCGGGGCCTCCTCTGGGGCCAACGTCCTGACTTTC. Protein product: CASSPGTSGASSGANVLTF.

V and J are TRBV7-9 and TRBJ2-5; a possible D gene is TRBD2 (5 bases). The ends were cut back, 3 bases at V and 2 bases at J, with 10 bases in the middle. The CDR3 is made up of 14 amino acids. Germline V CDR1 and CDR2: SEHNR, FQNEAQ (reference sequence). The CDR3: CASSFFSGQETQYF. CDR3 sequence (DNA): TGTGCCAGCAGCTTTTTCAGCGGACAAGAGACCCAGTACTTC. The full variable domain, in which reference TRBV7-9 and TRBJ2-5 provide the parts outside the CDR3, is DTGVSQNPRHKITKRGQNVTFRCDPISEHNRLYWYRQTLGQGPEFLTYFQNEAQLEKSRLLSDRFSAERPKGSFSTLEIQRTEQGDSAMYLCASSFFSGQETQYFGPGTRLLVL.

The J gene is TRBJ1-3, the V gene TRBV9; D might be TRBD1 (5 bases). Trimming took 3 bases from V and 9 from J, leaving 13 bases between them. Germline loops: CDR1 SGDLS, CDR2 YYNGEE. CDR3 length: 13 amino acids. The CDR3 region is CASSAGTWGTIYF. CDR3 bases: TGTGCCAGCAGCGCGGGGACTTGGGGCACCATATATTTT.

This chain links TRBV6-5 with TRBJ1-6; tentatively, D is TRBD1 (6 bases). CDR1 MNHEY and CDR2 SVGAGI come from the germline V gene. This CDR3 contains 15 residues. Trimming left V 2 bases short and J 10 bases short, with 15 bases between. The CDR3 sequence is CASSYGGRGNSPLHF. CDR3 DNA: TGTGCCAGCAGTTACGGGGGCAGGGGCAACTCACCCCTCCACTTT.

V is TRBV19 and J is TRBJ2-2; D is possibly TRBD2 (6 bases). Germline CDR1 reads LNHDA; CDR2 reads SQIVND (reference sequence). The CDR3 has 12 residues. The CDR3, as DNA: TGTGCGGGCGGGGTCTTGGGCGGGGAGCTGTTTTTT. As protein: CAGGVLGGELFF.

This clone came up a few times. The rearrangement uses TRBV15 and TRBJ2-7; possible D gene TRBD1, 6 bases. The V end was cut by 2 bases, the J end by 0 bases, with 11 bases between. Per germline, CDR1 LNHNV and CDR2 YYDKDF (reference sequence). The CDR3 sequence is 15 residues long. The chain's CDR3 is CATSRQGQSSYEQYF. Here the CDR3 DNA reads TGTGCCACCAGCAGACAGGGACAAAGCTCCTACGAGCAGTACTTC.

The rearrangement uses TRBV4-1 and TRBJ2-1; a possible D gene is TRBD2 (6 bases). The V gene's germline CDR1 is MGHRA and CDR2 YSYEKL. Trimming took off 4 bases at V and 8 bases at J, with 12 bases between the two ends. CDR3 length: 13 residues. For the CDR3, the DNA is TGCGCCAGCAGCCCTCTAGCGCTAGATGAGCAGTTCTTC. It translates to CASSPLALDEQFF.

The chain has TRBV3-1 (or the pseudogene TRBV3-2) and TRBJ1-5; D gene ambiguous. The CDR3 is 12 amino acids. Germline lookup yields CDR1 LGHDT and CDR2 YNNKEL (reference sequence). Trimming pared 4 bases from V and 3 bases from J, leaving 4 bases between. The CDR3 nucleotides are TGTGCCAGCAGCCCATTCAATCAGCCCCAGCATTTT. Translated, it gives CASSPFNQPQHF.

Written as DNA, the CDR3 is TGCGCCAGCAGCCAGGGGGGATATGAGCAGTTCTTC. Amino acids: CASSQGGYEQFF. This sequence joins TRBV4-3 and TRBJ2-1; D is perhaps TRBD2 (6 bases). Germline CDR1 LGHNA, CDR2 YSLEER. The ends were cut back, 3 bases at V and 8 bases at J, with 8 bases in the middle. The CDR3 covers 12 residues.

A few counts support this clone. The genes are TRBV5-1 and TRBJ2-3; TRBD1 might be the D (5 bases). Germline V gene data show CDR1 as SGHRS and CDR2 as YFSETQ. This CDR3 comprises 15 residues. The germline V and J ends were trimmed by 0 bases and 4 bases, with 12 bases remaining between them. CDR3 nucleotide sequence: TGCGCCAGCAGCTTGGGCGACAGCCGGCCAGATACGCAGTATTTT. This encodes CASSLGDSRPDTQYF. The full variable domain, in which reference TRBV5-1 and TRBJ2-3 provide the parts outside the CDR3, is KAGVTQTPRYLIKTRGQQVTLSCSPISGHRSVSWYQQTPGQGLQFLFEYFSETQRNKGNFPGRFSGRQFSNSRSEMNVSTLELGDSALYLCASSLGDSRPDTQYFGPGTRLTVL.

This chain uses TRBV11-2 with TRBJ2-7; 7 bases map to TRBD2. Germline CDR1 is SGHAT and CDR2 is FQNNGV. The CDR3 has 16 residues. The ends lost 5 bases at V and 4 bases at J; junction bases unmatched: 14. CDR3 in amino acids: CASSPVSRTSIYEQYF. The CDR3 coding sequence is TGTGCCAGCAGCCCCGTGTCCAGGACTAGTATTTACGAGCAGTACTTC.

V and J are TRBV6-7 and TRBJ1-4; perhaps TRBD1 as D (6 bases). TRBV6-7 falls under the ORF class, with uncertain function. The CDR3 contains 15 residues. The V end was cut by 4 bases, the J end by 7 bases, with 16 bases between. The CDR3 spells CASSSHRDGGEKLFF. The CDR3 DNA reads as TGTGCCAGCAGTTCACACAGGGATGGGGGTGAAAAACTGTTTTTT.

V usage is TRBV24-1 and J usage is TRBJ1-5; 7 bases line up with TRBD1. CDR3 length: 15 amino acids. With V trimmed by 3 bases and J by 4 bases, 5 bases remained unmatched. CDR1 is KGHDR, CDR2 SFDVKD, per germline. The CDR3 nucleotides are TGTGCCACCAGTGATCCCCGGACAGGAAATCAGCCCCAGCATTTT. The encoded protein is CATSDPRTGNQPQHF.

There are a few counts of this clone. This chain links TRBV30 with TRBJ1-2, with D uncertain. Germline assignment: CDR1 GTSNPN and CDR2 SVGIG (reference sequence). V was clipped by 4 bases and J by 9 bases, with 15 bases between them. CDR3 size: 12 residues. CDR3 DNA sequence: TGTGCCTGGATAGGGCTTGGAGGGAGCTACACCTTC. This gives the protein CAWIGLGGSYTF.

V gene TRBV6-2 or TRBV6-3 combines with J gene TRBJ2-1; TRBD2 agrees at 12 bases. Germline values: CDR1 MNHEY, CDR2 SVGEGT. J lost 7 bases, V lost 0 bases, and 7 bases had no gene match. CDR3 length: 17 amino acids. The CDR3 is CASSYSRRTSGINEQFF. The CDR3 DNA follows: TGTGCCAGCAGTTACTCGAGACGGACTAGCGGGATTAATGAGCAGTTCTTC.

With regard to this clone: Other nucleotide sequences in the sample specify the same CDR3. The chain carries TRBV19 and TRBJ2-1; 9 nucleotides agree with TRBD2. The J segment lost 9 bases and the V segment lost 7 bases, leaving 13 bases of the junction unmatched. The CDR3 runs to 15 residues. The germline V gene has CDR1 LNHDA and CDR2 SQIVND (reference sequence). Here the CDR3 reads CASNPRGGGASEQFF. In DNA, the CDR3 is TGTGCCAGTAACCCGCGGGGCGGGGGGGCCAGTGAGCAGTTCTTC.